Described below is a single TCR beta chain sequence and its context. Its antigen remains unidentified. This record comes from a study of OX40 agonist ivuxolimab in advanced cancers. Turning to the study itself: Subjects had a mean age of around 60 years, with a range of roughly 20 to 80; about 83% were male. Findings and limits, study-wide: Antigens targeted by the expanded peripheral T cells were not determined. At doses 0.1 to 3.0 mg/kg, CD4+ and CD8+ clones expanded.

Trimming at V came to 4 bases and at J to 4 bases, leaving 2 bases not matched to a gene. CDR1 and CDR2 from the germline V gene are SGHRS and YFSETQ. The CDR3 covers 14 residues. Sequencing used immunoSEQ multiplex PCR; TCRdb keeps in-frame clones, though not all of them. Of more than 80,000 clones listed, roughly 90% were seen once; the top ten hold more than 0.65%. The clonotype comes from an adult with an advanced solid tumor such as melanoma, head and neck, liver or kidney cancer. The rearrangement links TRBV5-1 to TRBJ2-1; 10 bases fit TRBD2. Specimen: CD4+ or CD8+ T cells sorted from blood, collected in a trial of the OX40 agonist ivuxolimab. The CDR3 here is CASSISGRYNEQFF. The CDR3 DNA is TGCGCCAGCAGCATTAGCGGGAGGTACAATGAGCAGTTCTTC.